Listed below are T cell receptor beta chains from one sample, sequenced in a study of T cell repertoires in cytomegalovirus infection. Via MiXCR, TCRdb re-called the reads, giving one row per CDR3 protein. The sample lists hundreds of thousands of distinct CDR3 sequences; about 42% were seen once. No antigen is known for these receptors. The sequences come from cultured PBMCs, collected from culture after CMV antigen stimulation. All receptors come from a human donor in good health (CMV status not recorded). Some clones in this sample may be carry-over from other donors' samples. The CDR3 runs from the conserved cysteine through the conserved F or W. The D gene is left open where the match is weak. The listing skips clone size in some rows; elsewhere it reads once, few, many or a size class.

size	J	D	V	CDR3	DNA
few	TRBJ2-1	TRBD1	TRBV7-2	CASSPRAGTGSNNEQFF	TGTGCCAGCAGCCCACGGGCGGGGACAGGGTCGAACAATGAGCAGTTCTTC
.	TRBJ2-3	.	TRBV7-2	CASSSGYRSTDTQYF	TGTGCCAGCAGCTCGGGCTACCGGAGCACAGATACGCAGTATTTT
.	TRBJ2-6	.	TRBV27	CASSLSGSSSGANVLTF	TGTGCCAGCAGTTTATCGGGAAGTTCCTCTGGGGCCAACGTCCTGACTTTC
few	TRBJ1-5	.	TRBV27	CASSFGAGFDQPQHF	TGTGCCAGCAGTTTCGGGGCAGGGTTCGATCAGCCCCAGCATTTT
many	TRBJ2-1	TRBD1	TRBV7-2	CASTPQGAGGVEQFF	TGTGCCAGCACCCCACAGGGGGCCGGGGGAGTTGAGCAGTTCTTC
.	TRBJ2-2	.	TRBV7-6	CASSLVRTGELFF	TGTGCCAGCAGCTTAGTTCGCACCGGGGAGCTGTTTTTT
.	TRBJ2-3	.	TRBV7-6	CASTWGTDTQYF	TGTGCCAGCACCTGGGGGACAGATACGCAGTATTTT
.	TRBJ2-3	.	TRBV28	CASRPVPADTQYF	TGTGCCAGCAGGCCGGTCCCTGCTGATACGCAGTATTTT
few	TRBJ1-6	.	TRBV4-1	CASSPTGSSYNSPLHF	TGCGCCAGCAGCCCAACTGGGAGCTCCTATAATTCACCCCTCCACTTT
many	TRBJ2-7	TRBD2	TRBV7-2	CASSRGRMTSGSPSPWYEQYF	TGTGCCAGCAGCAGGGGGCGGATGACTAGCGGGAGCCCATCGCCCTGGTACGAGCAGTACTTC
.	TRBJ1-2	.	TRBV7-2	CASSLYEGGYTF	TGTGCCAGCAGCTTATATGAAGGCGGCTACACCTTC
.	TRBJ2-1	.	TRBV27	CASSYYSGGDNEQFF	TGTGCCAGCAGTTATTATTCAGGAGGGGACAATGAGCAGTTCTTC
few	TRBJ1-2	TRBD1	TRBV12-3/TRBV12-4	CASSSYPQGTGYGYTF	TGTGCCAGCAGTTCCTACCCCCAAGGGACAGGCTATGGCTACACCTTC
few	TRBJ1-5	.	TRBV7-2	CASSLAGGGEQPQHF	TGTGCCAGCAGCTTAGCGGGGGGGGGAGAGCAGCCCCAGCATTTT
few	TRBJ2-5	.	TRBV28	CASSWTRRETQYF	TGTGCCAGCAGTTGGACGAGGCGAGAGACCCAGTACTTC
.	TRBJ2-3	.	TRBV20-1	CSARPPPFVSAQYF	TGCAGTGCTAGGCCGCCCCCCTTTGTGAGTGCGCAGTATTTT
.	TRBJ1-4	.	TRBV4-3	CASSQDFGNPPTNEKLFF	TGCGCCAGCAGCCAAGACTTCGGCAACCCCCCAACTAATGAAAAACTGTTTTTT
.	TRBJ2-6	.	TRBV6-1	CATGDSGANVLTF	TGTGCCACAGGAGATTCTGGGGCCAACGTCCTGACTTTC
.	TRBJ1-6	.	TRBV2	CASRGRGASTSPLHF	TGTGCCAGCAGGGGTCGGGGGGCCTCAACCTCACCCCTCCACTTT
.	TRBJ2-1	TRBD2	TRBV12-3/TRBV12-4	CASSFKRGQTFKQFF	TGTGCCAGCAGTTTTAAGCGGGGGCAGACCTTCAAGCAGTTCTTC
.	TRBJ2-1	TRBD2	TRBV7-4	CASSHPGRDYNEQFF	TGTGCCAGCAGTCACCCGGGGAGGGACTACAATGAGCAGTTCTTC
.	TRBJ1-2	.	TRBV15	CATSGDKVLVDGYTF	TGTGCCACCAGCGGAGATAAGGTACTGGTCGATGGCTACACCTTC
.	TRBJ2-5	TRBD2	TRBV20-1	CSASVPGLAATQYF	TGCAGTGCTTCTGTTCCGGGACTAGCCGCGACCCAGTACTTC
.	TRBJ2-7	.	TRBV18	CASSPPSPGVLYEQYF	TGTGCCAGCTCACCCCCGTCCCCGGGGGTCCTCTACGAGCAGTACTTC
.	TRBJ1-1	.	TRBV6-6	CASRKLKVGTEAFF	TGTGCCAGCAGAAAACTTAAGGTTGGAACTGAAGCTTTCTTT
.	TRBJ2-7	.	TRBV7-3	CASNAGGSSYEQYF	TGTGCCAGCAACGCCGGGGGTAGCTCCTACGAGCAGTACTTC
many	TRBJ2-2	.	TRBV7-2	CASSLRSNTGELFF	TGTGCCAGCAGCTTAAGATCGAACACCGGGGAGCTGTTTTTT
.	TRBJ2-1	.	TRBV5-6	CASSLFGGTHNEQFF	TGTGCCAGCAGCTTGTTCGGCGGGACCCACAATGAGCAGTTCTTC
few	TRBJ1-5	.	TRBV28	CAIRELDQPQHF	TGTGCCATCAGGGAGCTTGATCAGCCCCAGCATTTT
.	TRBJ1-2	.	TRBV9	CASSVDLTGVGYTF	TGTGCCAGCAGCGTAGACTTAACAGGCGTGGGCTACACCTTC
few	TRBJ2-7	TRBD1	TRBV6-1	CASSSLDRGLREQYF	TGTGCCAGCAGTTCCTTGGACAGGGGGCTGAGGGAGCAGTACTTC
.	TRBJ1-4	.	TRBV6-1	CASSVSDRDEKLFF	TGTGCCAGCAGCGTATCCGACCGTGATGAAAAACTGTTTTTT
.	TRBJ1-5	.	TRBV12-3/TRBV12-4	CASSFQVGDNQPQHF	TGTGCCAGCAGTTTTCAGGTGGGGGACAATCAGCCCCAGCATTTT
.	TRBJ2-3	.	TRBV12-5	CASGLSSTDTQYF	TGTGCTAGTGGTTTATCTTCCACAGATACGCAGTATTTT
.	TRBJ2-3	.	TRBV7-2	CASSHRGRASGSTDTQYF	TGTGCCAGCAGCCACAGGGGGAGGGCTAGCGGGAGCACAGATACGCAGTATTTT
.	TRBJ2-2	TRBD2	TRBV4-2	CASSQSALGGGGELFF	TGTGCCAGCAGCCAAAGTGCCCTAGGCGGGGGAGGGGAGCTGTTTTTT
.	TRBJ2-3	.	TRBV5-6	CASSSVSVADTQYF	TGTGCCAGCAGCTCCGTCTCCGTCGCAGATACGCAGTATTTT
.	TRBJ2-3	TRBD2	TRBV27	CASRRLAGVYNTQYF	TGTGCCAGCCGCAGACTAGCGGGAGTGTATAATACGCAGTATTTT
.	TRBJ2-3	.	TRBV6-6	CASSYPTPAQYF	TGTGCCAGCAGTTACCCGACGCCAGCGCAGTATTTT
.	TRBJ1-1	.	TRBV6-1	CASSEAGHQRAFF	TGTGCCAGCAGTGAAGCGGGACATCAGCGAGCTTTCTTT
few	TRBJ2-3	.	TRBV7-2	CASSLGRGSRYTDTQYF	TGTGCCAGCAGCTTAGGGCGCGGCTCTCGATACACAGATACGCAGTATTTT